Listed below are T cell receptor beta chains from one sample, sequenced in a study of blood T cell repertoires in COVID-19. Using immunoSEQ multiplex PCR, the repertoire was profiled, and TCRdb retains in-frame clones only, with some absent. Counted here are around 250,000 clones, around nine tenths occurring once; the ten biggest clones make up around 8.8%. Source material: peripheral blood. Receptor source: a man between 35 and 55 years old with active or convalescent COVID-19. Both conserved end residues are part of each CDR3. D genes are given only for firm matches. Where a row states a size, it is once, few, many or the class of an expanded clone; other rows omit it.

13	TRBV29-1	.	.	TRBJ2-1	TGCAGCGTTGGTGGACAGAGATACAATGAGCAGTTCTTC	CSVGGQRYNEQFF
16	TRBV7-3	.	TRBD2	TRBJ2-1	TGTGCCAGCAGCCCCCAGGGTAGCGGGGGGTTTCGGGAGCAGTTCTTC	CASSPQGSGGFREQFF
13	TRBV27	.	.	TRBJ1-5	TGTGCCAGCAGTTTACGGTCGAATCAGCCCCAGCATTTT	CASSLRSNQPQHF
15	TRBV7-3	.	TRBD2	TRBJ2-1	TGTGCCAGCAGCTTAATCCTAGCGGGAGATGGCGAGCAGTTCTTC	CASSLILAGDGEQFF
11	TRBV20-1	few	.	TRBJ1-6	TGCAGTGCAAAGGGGAATTCACCCCTCCACTTT	CSAKGNSPLHF
15	TRBV28	.	TRBD2	TRBJ2-4	TGTGCCAGCATAGGGACTAGCGGGGCGGAAAACATTCAGTACTTC	CASIGTSGAENIQYF
12	TRBV9	.	.	TRBJ2-5	TGTGCCAGCAGCCCAGACCAAGAGACCCAGTACTTC	CASSPDQETQYF
13	TRBV27	.	TRBD1	TRBJ2-5	TGTGCCAGCAGTTGGGGACAGCAAGAGACCCAGTACTTC	CASSWGQQETQYF
14	TRBV11-2	.	TRBD1	TRBJ2-1	TGTGCCAGCAGCTTCGGACAGGGGGGGAATGAGCAGTTCTTC	CASSFGQGGNEQFF
15	TRBV2	once	TRBD1	TRBJ2-1	TGTGCCAGCGCCCTAGAGGGGGCGAAATACGGTGAGCAGTTCTTC	CASALEGAKYGEQFF
15	TRBV29-1	.	TRBD2	TRBJ2-5	TGCAGCGTCGCTGGACTAGCGGGGGCTGGGGAGACCCAGTACTTC	CSVAGLAGAGETQYF
14	TRBV9	.	.	TRBJ1-1	TGTGCCAGCAGCCTCTGGGGGCAGGCGAATGAAGCTTTCTTT	CASSLWGQANEAFF
15	TRBV29-1	.	TRBD1	TRBJ2-2	TGCAGCGTTGGACGGGGACAGGGGAGGACCGGGGAGCTGTTTTTT	CSVGRGQGRTGELFF
13	TRBV27	.	.	TRBJ2-7	TGTGCCAGCAGCGGGGGTGCGTTCTACGAGCAGTACTTC	CASSGGAFYEQYF
15	TRBV5-5	.	TRBD1	TRBJ2-3	TGTGCCAGCAGCCCTACGCGGCAGGGGGCAGATACGCAGTATTTT	CASSPTRQGADTQYF
13	TRBV29-1	.	.	TRBJ2-7	TGCAGCGTGGGAATCGGGGTCTCCTACGAGCAGTACTTC	CSVGIGVSYEQYF
15	TRBV6-5	once	TRBD1	TRBJ1-2	TGTGCCAGCAGTTACTGGACAGGGCTAGAGGATGGCTACACCTTC	CASSYWTGLEDGYTF
16	TRBV7-3	.	.	TRBJ1-2	TGTGCCAGCAGCCCTGGGGTCTTGGACTTGAACTATGGCTACACCTTC	CASSPGVLDLNYGYTF
15	TRBV5-4	.	.	TRBJ1-3	TGTGCCAGCAGCGCCCCGCCAGGGTTCGGAAACACCATATATTTT	CASSAPPGFGNTIYF
15	TRBV5-1	.	.	TRBJ2-7	TGCGCCAGCAGCTTGAATTCAGGAAAAGCCTACGAGCAGTACTTC	CASSLNSGKAYEQYF
13	TRBV9	.	.	TRBJ2-7	TGTGCCAGCAGCGTAGCTACAGGGTTGGAGCAGTACTTC	CASSVATGLEQYF
13	TRBV6-5	.	.	TRBJ1-6	TGTGCCAGCAGAGCTGTGGGGCCCACACCCGTCCACTTT	CASRAVGPTPVHF
15	TRBV27	.	.	TRBJ2-2	TGTGCCACCTCCCCTCGGGAAGCGAACACCGGGGAGCTGTTTTTT	CATSPREANTGELFF
16	TRBV7-8	.	.	TRBJ2-1	TGTGCCAGCAGCTTAGTTACGGGGAGTTTCTACAATGAGCAGTTCTTC	CASSLVTGSFYNEQFF
14	TRBV19	.	.	TRBJ1-1	TGTGCCAGTAGTATGGGCAGGGGTCACACTGAAGCTTTCTTT	CASSMGRGHTEAFF
19	TRBV12-5	.	.	TRBJ1-3	TGTGCTAGTGGTTTGGTACCTGGGTCTGACAGATACTCTGGAAACACCATATATTTT	CASGLVPGSDRYSGNTIYF
15	TRBV10-1	.	.	TRBJ2-7	TGCGCCAGCAGTGAGTCGGAGCAGGGGAGAGGGGAGCAGTACTTC	CASSESEQGRGEQYF
13	TRBV29-1	.	TRBD1	TRBJ1-2	TGCAGCGTTAAAGGGGGCTGGAGCTATGGCTACACCTTC	CSVKGGWSYGYTF
14	TRBV6-5	.	TRBD1	TRBJ2-7	TGTGCCAGCAGTTACGGGGACAGGGTCTACGAGCAGTACTTC	CASSYGDRVYEQYF
14	TRBV2	.	TRBD2	TRBJ2-7	TGTGCCAGAAGGGACCGGCCGGGAGGCGACGAGCAGTACTTC	CARRDRPGGDEQYF
16	TRBV2	.	TRBD1	TRBJ1-4	TGTGCCAGCAGTATAGGGACAGGGGCGTATAATGAAAAACTGTTTTTT	CASSIGTGAYNEKLFF
14	TRBV18	.	TRBD1	TRBJ2-1	TGTGCCAGCTCACCAGTGACAGGGTATAATGAGCAGTTCTTC	CASSPVTGYNEQFF
15	TRBV6-5	.	TRBD2	TRBJ2-7	TGTGCCAGCAGTTACGGACTAGCGGGCTCCTACGAGCAGTACTTC	CASSYGLAGSYEQYF
14	TRBV7-9	.	.	TRBJ2-5	TGTGCCAGCAGCCCACCGGGAGCCCGGGAGACCCAGTACTTC	CASSPPGARETQYF
15	TRBV6-5	.	.	TRBJ1-2	TGTGCCAGCAGTTACTCGGAGGGCCGCTTGGGTGGCTACACCTTC	CASSYSEGRLGGYTF